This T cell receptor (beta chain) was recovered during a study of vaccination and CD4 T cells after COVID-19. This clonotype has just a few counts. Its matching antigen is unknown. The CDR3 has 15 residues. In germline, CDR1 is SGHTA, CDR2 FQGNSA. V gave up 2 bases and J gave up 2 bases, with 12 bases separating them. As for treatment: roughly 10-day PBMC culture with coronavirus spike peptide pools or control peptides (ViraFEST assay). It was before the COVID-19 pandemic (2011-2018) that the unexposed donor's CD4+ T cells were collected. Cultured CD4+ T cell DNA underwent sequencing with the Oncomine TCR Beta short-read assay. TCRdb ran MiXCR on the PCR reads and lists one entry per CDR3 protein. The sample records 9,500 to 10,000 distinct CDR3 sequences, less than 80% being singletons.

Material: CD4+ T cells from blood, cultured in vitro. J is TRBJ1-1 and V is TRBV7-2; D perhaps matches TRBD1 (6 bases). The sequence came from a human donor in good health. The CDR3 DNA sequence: TGTGCCAGCAGCTTACAAGGAGGGGGAAACACTGAAGCTTTCTTT. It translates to CASSLQGGGNTEAFF.